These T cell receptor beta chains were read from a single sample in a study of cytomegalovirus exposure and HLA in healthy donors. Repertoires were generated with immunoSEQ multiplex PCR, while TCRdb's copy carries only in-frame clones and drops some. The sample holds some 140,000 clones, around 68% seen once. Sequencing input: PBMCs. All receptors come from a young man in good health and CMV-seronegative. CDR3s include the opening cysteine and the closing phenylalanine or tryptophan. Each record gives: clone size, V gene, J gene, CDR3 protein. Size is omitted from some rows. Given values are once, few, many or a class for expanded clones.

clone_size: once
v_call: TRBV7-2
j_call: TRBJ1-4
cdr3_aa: CASSFSGTTNEKLFF

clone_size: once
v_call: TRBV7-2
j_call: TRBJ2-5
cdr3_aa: CASSLTRDQETQYF

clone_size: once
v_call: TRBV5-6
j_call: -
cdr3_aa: CASSSQGVLSYEQYF

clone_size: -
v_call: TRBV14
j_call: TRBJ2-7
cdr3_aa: CASSLSTWGRYEQYF

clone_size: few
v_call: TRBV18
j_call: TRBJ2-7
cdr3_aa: CASSPRDRVDRQYF

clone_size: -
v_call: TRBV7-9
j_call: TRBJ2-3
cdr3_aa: CASSLDELPIQDTQYF

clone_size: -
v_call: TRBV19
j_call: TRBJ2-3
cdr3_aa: CASSIGSWTSGGIADTQYF

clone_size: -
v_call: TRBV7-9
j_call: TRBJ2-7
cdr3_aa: CASSSIAGGVYEQYF

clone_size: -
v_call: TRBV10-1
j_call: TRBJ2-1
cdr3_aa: CASTLGAGGVRNEQFF

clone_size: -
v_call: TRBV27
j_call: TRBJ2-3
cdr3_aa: CASSRQGTDTQYF

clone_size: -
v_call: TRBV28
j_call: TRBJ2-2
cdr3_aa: CASVTGGASTGELFF

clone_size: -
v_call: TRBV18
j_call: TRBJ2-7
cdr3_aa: CASSPTQVYEQYF

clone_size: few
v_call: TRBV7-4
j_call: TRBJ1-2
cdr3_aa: CASSLGQGHGYTF

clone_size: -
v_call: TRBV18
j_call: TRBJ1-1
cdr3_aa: CASSLPETNTEAFF

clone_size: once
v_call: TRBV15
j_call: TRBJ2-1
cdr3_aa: CATSPERYRDSEQFF

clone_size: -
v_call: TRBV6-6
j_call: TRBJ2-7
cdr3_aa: CASRGGESYEQYF

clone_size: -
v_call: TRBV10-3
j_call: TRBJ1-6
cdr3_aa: CAISEGGQGILGYNSPLHF

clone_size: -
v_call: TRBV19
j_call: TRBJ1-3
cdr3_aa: CASGPQVSGNTIYF

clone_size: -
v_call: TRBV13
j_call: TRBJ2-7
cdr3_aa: CASSLRLAGYEQYF

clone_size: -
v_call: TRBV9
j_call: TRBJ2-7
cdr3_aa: CASSVDGGGGEQYF

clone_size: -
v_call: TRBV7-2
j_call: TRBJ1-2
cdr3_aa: CASSLAQGPDYGYTF

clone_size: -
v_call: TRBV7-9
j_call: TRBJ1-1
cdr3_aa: CASSLHQGSTEAFF

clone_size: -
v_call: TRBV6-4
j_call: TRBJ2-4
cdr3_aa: CASPRREPLAKNIQYF

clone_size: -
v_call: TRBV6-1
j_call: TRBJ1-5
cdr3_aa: CASSVQGGSNQPQHF

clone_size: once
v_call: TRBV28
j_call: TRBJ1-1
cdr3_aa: CASRSPGVGTEAFF

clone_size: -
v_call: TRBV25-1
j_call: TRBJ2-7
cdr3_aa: CASSDPLSVTSYEQYF

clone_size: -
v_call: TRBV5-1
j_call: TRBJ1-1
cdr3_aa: CASSTSSLTNTEAFF

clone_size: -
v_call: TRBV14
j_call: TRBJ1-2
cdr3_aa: CASSQEGVLDGYTF